This TCR beta chain was sequenced during a study of T cells in Graves' hyperthyroidism and ophthalmopathy. Study-wide points: Patients with ophthalmopathy were separated from those with stable hyperthyroidism by a 13 V-J model. Ophthalmopathy got predicted by the model a median roughly 6.4 months before its onset. In blood, most of the thyroid clonotypes expanded above 0.001 were also present.

V shed 6 bases and J 2 bases; nucleotides not matched to a gene: 8. Looked up from germline, CDR1 is SNHLY and CDR2 is FYNNEI. The CDR3 is 16 residues long. TCR beta CDR3 region amplification was performed from RNA transcripts. During a first-round RT-PCR of the TCR CDR3, the HTBI primer set was used. A single record per CDR3 protein comes from TCRdb applying MiXCR to the multiplex PCR reads. The sample contains around 600,000 distinct CDR3 sequences, 45% of which appear only once. The study left out patients who had uncontrolled infection, other autoimmune disease, pregnancy or lactation. This clonotype was counted ten times or more. Its antigen is currently unknown.

This sequence originates from an adult man with Graves' disease, either hyperthyroidism or ophthalmopathy (not recorded which). The sequenced material came from peripheral blood or thyroid tissue (not recorded which). The chain links TRBV2 to TRBJ1-5; 9 positions agree with TRBD1. CDR3 sequence (DNA): TGTGCCAGCAGCGCTACAGGGGGCGCGGGCAATCAGCCCCAGCATTTT. It is translated as CASSATGGAGNQPQHF.